This TCR beta chain stems from a study of cytomegalovirus exposure and HLA in healthy donors. Study results and limitations: Relative to equally common others, HLA-associated TCR beta chains showed greater clonal expansion in a later analysis.

Comment on this clone: What it binds is not known.

The PCR contained 60 Vbeta and 13 Jbeta primers. Sequenced by immunoSEQ multiplex PCR; TCRdb stores in-frame clones only, minus some. This sample carries some 100,000 clones, about four fifths of them seen once, and the ten largest clones take around 2.2%. Donors were ostensibly healthy at sampling, although undocumented immune exposures were probable. The sequenced sample was PBMCs. The TCR comes from a woman in her 30s in good health and CMV-seronegative.

Here the CDR3 DNA reads TGTGCCAGCCCGGAGCGGGAGCGTGATGGGGCCAACGTCCTGACTTTC. Amino acids: CASPERERDGANVLTF. J is TRBJ2-6 and V is TRBV13, with 8 nucleotides matching TRBD2. Germline CDR1 and CDR2: PRHDT and FYEKMQ (reference sequence). The CDR3 consists of 16 residues. The V segment lost 8 bases and the J segment 3 bases; nucleotides outside the gene matches: 9.